This T cell receptor (beta chain) was sequenced during a study of cytomegalovirus exposure and HLA in healthy donors. General study points: Presence/absence analysis assumed near-uniform sequencing depth across donors. A list of approximately 160 TCR beta chains associated with cytomegalovirus was given.

Primers included in the PCR were 60 Vbeta and 13 Jbeta primers. TCRdb keeps only in-frame clones here, not all; method: immunoSEQ multiplex PCR. This table holds 100,000 or so clones, around four fifths found once. To note about this clone: Its antigen remains unknown.

The germline V and J ends were trimmed by 6 bases and 4 bases, with 13 bases remaining between them. The CDR3 is 14 residues long. Germline loops: CDR1 SNHLY, CDR2 FYNNEI. The sequence was obtained from a woman aged 40 to 55 in good health and CMV-seronegative. This chain joins TRBV2 and TRBJ2-4, with D maybe TRBD2 (7 bases). The sequenced sample consisted of PBMCs. The CDR3 is CASRGGATKNIQYF. Here the CDR3 DNA reads TGTGCCAGCAGGGGGGGGGCCACTAAAAACATTCAGTACTTC.